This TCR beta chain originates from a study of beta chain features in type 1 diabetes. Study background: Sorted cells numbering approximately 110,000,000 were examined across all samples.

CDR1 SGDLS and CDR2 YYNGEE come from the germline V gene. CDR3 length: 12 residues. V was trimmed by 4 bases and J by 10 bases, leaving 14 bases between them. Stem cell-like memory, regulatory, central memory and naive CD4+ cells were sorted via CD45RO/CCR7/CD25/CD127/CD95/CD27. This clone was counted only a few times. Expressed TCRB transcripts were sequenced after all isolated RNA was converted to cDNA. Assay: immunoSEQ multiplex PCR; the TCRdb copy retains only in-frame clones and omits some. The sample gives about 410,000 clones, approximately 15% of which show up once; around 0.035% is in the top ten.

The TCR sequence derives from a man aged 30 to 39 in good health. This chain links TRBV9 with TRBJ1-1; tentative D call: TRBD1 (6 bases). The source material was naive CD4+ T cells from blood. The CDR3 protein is CASSRETGRAFF. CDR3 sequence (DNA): TGTGCCAGCAGCAGAGAGACAGGTAGAGCTTTCTTT.